The TCR beta chain under discussion was sequenced for a study of blood T cell repertoires in COVID-19 (dated by TCRdb to the early 2020s). Background for the entire study: Collaborator samples came from the United States, Italy and Spain and covered acute and convalescent phases of COVID-19. The material from the prospective study consisted of cDNA or gDNA derived from T cells, B-cell-depleted T cells, or PBMCs. Subjects who had been exposed to COVID-19, were actively infected with it, or had recovered from it provided the deeply sampled blood TCRbeta repertoires that made up the dataset. The repertoires were released in a freely available public database intended as a resource for research on the immune response to SARS-CoV-2. Samples were obtained from the ongoing ImmuneRACE study (first 160 participants) and from about 1,300 subjects provided by 6 global collaborators. Sample metadata almost always included a de-identified subject ID, COVID-19 status, age in years and sex. Where HLA class I and class II types were available, the types were taken from metadata supplied by the sample provider, not from assay-based typing. The investigation overall reported the following: The quantity of clinical and demographic metadata differed by source and by participant and was supplied without curation.

The collaborating institutions used their own protocols to collect whole blood in K2EDTA tubes. For TCRbeta analysis, collaborators shipped samples in one of three forms: frozen whole blood, isolated PBMCs, or DNA extracted from either of those sample types. V is shortened by 4 bases, J by 0 bases, and the region joining them spans 10 bases. Including the terminal cysteine and phenylalanine, the CDR3 comprises 15 residues. The entry retains the CDR3 DNA only, 45 bases that are in frame from base 1. CDR1 is given as LNHDA and CDR2 as SQIVND, both from the germline V gene (reference sequence). As for this clone: Its target antigen remains unknown. There are no base qualities to consult, and no much larger clone falls within one base.

The immunoSEQ Assay, a bias-controlled multiplex PCR, was used to amplify TCRbeta CDR3 regions from genomic DNA. Turning to the authors' computational methods: The number of nucleated cells in each sample was estimated from the amplification of reference gene primers within the assay. To quantify the absolute abundance of each unique TCRbeta CDR3 rearrangement, sequence reads were collapsed and filtered. For each sample, productive Simpson clonality was calculated as the square root of Simpson's diversity index over productive rearrangements. TCRdb took over this immuneACCESS table, retaining in-frame rearrangements with V and J assigned. Such tables are incomplete; in checked studies, under half of the missing clones stem from an unresolved V gene, and the remainder is unexplained. Clone size and the V and J calls come from that table; the DNA yielded D and trimming. The sample includes over 65,000 clones, with about 81% observed a single time. Of the sample, less than 10% is held by the ten largest clones.

The receptor was isolated from a human donor in a cohort sampled during active COVID-19. The sample consisted of peripheral blood. This receptor chain uses TRBV19 and TRBJ1-5; TRBD1 could be the D gene, as 6 bases match. The CDR3 is CASSTQGISNQPQHF. The nucleotide sequence is given as TGTGCCAGTAGTACCCAGGGGATTAGCAATCAGCCCCAGCATTTT.